This T cell receptor (beta chain) was recorded in a study of identical twins. The study's findings and limits: Insertions ran lower in abundant cord blood beta clonotypes, though not in memory repertoires.

This clonotype was seen only a few times. Its antigen is not known. V lost 7 bases, J lost 1 base, and 21 bases lay in between. The length of the CDR3 is 17 residues. Unique molecular identifiers were present on the cDNA, and a universal primer site came from template switching. TCRdb recomputed calls from the 5' RACE reads with MiXCR, one row per CDR3 protein. The table has about 530,000 distinct CDR3 sequences, over 12% seen once. Each donor was a healthy Caucasian. Another study also made use of these data, one on yellow fever vaccine responses in identical twins.

The chain is built from TRBV12-3 or TRBV12-4 and TRBJ2-3, with D maybe TRBD1 (5 bases). Sequences were obtained from CD4+ T cells sorted from blood. This sequence originates from a young woman in good health. CDR3 sequence reads: CASTLVGWGRGTDTQYF. CDR3 in DNA: TGTGCCAGCACCCTAGTGGGCTGGGGCAGGGGCACAGATACGCAGTATTTT.